Listed below are T cell receptor beta chains from one sample, sequenced in a study of T-cell reconstitution after alpha-beta-depleted transplantation in children. From the PCR reads, TCRdb called clonotypes with MiXCR, one entry per CDR3 protein. The sample shows fewer than 550,000 distinct CDR3 sequences, about 17% of them seen only once. Specimen: PBMCs, mostly from graft donor cells, collected 360 days after TCRalphabeta/CD19-depleted stem cell transplant. The receptors were sampled from a boy less than two years old who had a stem cell transplant for Wiskott-Aldrich syndrome, so the T cells may come from the graft donor. The CDR3 runs from the conserved cysteine through the conserved F or W. D genes are given only for firm matches. Size tells how often a clone was seen (once, few, many) or the class of an expanded clone, and some rows leave it out.

j_gene | abundance | d_gene | v_gene | CDR3aa | CDR3nt
TRBJ2-4 | few | TRBD2 | TRBV6-2/TRBV6-3 | CASTRLAKDLAKNIQYF | TGTGCCAGCACGAGACTAGCGAAAGACCTAGCCAAAAACATTCAGTACTTC
TRBJ2-7 | few | . | TRBV18 | CASSPLDLAVGEQYF | TGTGCCAGCTCACCATTGGACCTCGCTGTGGGAGAGCAGTACTTC
TRBJ2-1 | . | . | TRBV11-2 | CASSLEPGKGYNEQFF | TGTGCCAGCAGCTTAGAACCGGGGAAGGGGTACAATGAGCAGTTCTTC
TRBJ2-4 | . | TRBD2 | TRBV3-1 | CASSQSGRAGAKNIQYF | TGTGCCAGCAGCCAAAGCGGGAGGGCCGGAGCCAAAAACATTCAGTACTTC
TRBJ2-6 | . | TRBD2 | TRBV27 | CASSLLRGGSGANVLTF | TGTGCCAGCAGTTTACTGCGGGGGGGCTCTGGGGCCAACGTCCTGACTTTC
TRBJ2-5 | . | TRBD1 | TRBV12-3/TRBV12-4 | CASSPRGGRTITQYF | TGTGCCAGCAGTCCCCGAGGGGGCAGGACCATCACCCAGTACTTC
TRBJ2-7 | few | TRBD2 | TRBV20-1 | CSATLTGTSGSEQYF | TGCAGTGCTACCCTGACCGGGACTAGCGGGAGCGAGCAGTACTTC
TRBJ2-1 | few | . | TRBV5-1 | CASSLDDRRSYNEQFF | TGCGCCAGCAGCTTGGACGACCGGCGCTCCTACAATGAGCAGTTCTTC
TRBJ2-1 | . | TRBD2 | TRBV12-3/TRBV12-4 | CASSYWASGDNEQFF | TGTGCCAGCAGTTATTGGGCTAGCGGTGACAATGAGCAGTTCTTC
TRBJ2-7 | many | TRBD1 | TRBV25-1 | CASSRTGVYEQYF | TGTGCCAGCAGCCGAACAGGGGTCTACGAGCAGTACTTC
TRBJ2-1 | . | TRBD2 | TRBV3-1 | CASRSGGARYNEQFF | TGTGCCAGCAGAAGCGGGGGGGCCAGGTACAATGAGCAGTTCTTC
TRBJ2-3 | many | . | TRBV12-3/TRBV12-4 | CASRLGGASTDTQYF | TGTGCCAGCAGATTAGGGGGGGCTAGCACAGATACGCAGTATTTT
TRBJ1-2 | . | . | TRBV10-3 | CAISGQGQIGYTF | TGTGCCATATCCGGACAAGGACAAATTGGCTACACCTTC
TRBJ2-7 | few | . | TRBV6-5 | CASSYDGGPLRGQYF | TGTGCCAGCAGTTACGATGGGGGACCTCTACGTGGGCAGTACTTC
TRBJ2-1 | few | . | TRBV19 | CASTDRAVIISSYNEQFF | TGTGCCAGTACCGATAGGGCAGTAATAATTAGCTCCTACAATGAGCAGTTCTTC
TRBJ2-1 | few | TRBD2 | TRBV18 | CASSPPSTSFGEQFF | TGTGCCAGCTCACCACCCTCGACTAGCTTCGGTGAGCAGTTCTTC
TRBJ1-5 | many | . | TRBV20-1 | CSARNPRQKGEPQHF | TGCAGTGCTAGAAACCCCCGACAGAAGGGAGAGCCCCAGCATTTT
TRBJ1-4 | few | . | TRBV4-1 | CASSQDQGRKLFF | TGCGCCAGCAGCCAAGACCAGGGTCGAAAACTGTTTTTT
TRBJ2-7 | few | TRBD2 | TRBV5-1 | CASSLEPGLAREQYF | TGCGCCAGCAGCTTAGAACCGGGACTAGCGCGGGAGCAGTACTTC
TRBJ2-5 | few | . | TRBV5-1 | CASSLTGYWETQYF | TGCGCCAGCAGCTTGACAGGTTATTGGGAGACCCAGTACTTC
TRBJ2-6 | few | . | TRBV18 | CASSPGVPSGANVLTF | TGTGCCAGCTCACCGGGGGTCCCCTCTGGGGCCAACGTCCTGACTTTC
TRBJ2-3 | few | TRBD2 | TRBV5-1 | CASSFYVSGGHTDTQYF | TGCGCCAGCAGCTTTTATGTCTCGGGGGGGCACACAGATACGCAGTATTTT
TRBJ2-1 | . | . | TRBV29-1 | CSVESPDSGTHNEQFF | TGCAGCGTTGAGAGTCCCGATAGCGGTACCCACAATGAGCAGTTCTTC
TRBJ1-1 | few | TRBD1 | TRBV5-1 | CASSLTGAGNTEAFF | TGCGCCAGCAGCCTGACAGGGGCCGGGAACACTGAAGCTTTCTTT
TRBJ2-6 | . | . | TRBV24-1 | CATPLIHYSGANVLTF | TGTGCCACACCCCTTATTCACTACTCTGGGGCCAACGTCCTGACTTTC
TRBJ2-3 | few | . | TRBV5-6 | CASSFLRTSTDTQYF | TGTGCCAGCAGCTTTTTGAGAACGAGCACAGATACGCAGTATTTT
TRBJ2-3 | . | . | TRBV5-1 | CASSLTRSDTDTQYF | TGCGCCAGCAGCTTGACAAGAAGCGACACAGATACGCAGTATTTT
TRBJ1-2 | . | TRBD1 | TRBV18 | CASSPPGQGNYGYTF | TGTGCCAGCTCACCACCGGGACAGGGAAACTATGGCTACACCTTC
TRBJ2-7 | few | . | TRBV12-3/TRBV12-4 | CASSRAPGLNYEQYF | TGTGCCAGCAGTAGGGCCCCGGGACTGAACTACGAGCAGTACTTC
TRBJ2-3 | few | TRBD1 | TRBV29-1 | CSVEGDRVDTQYF | TGCAGCGTTGAAGGGGACAGGGTAGATACGCAGTATTTT
TRBJ2-1 | . | TRBD2 | TRBV5-1 | CASSLALAGGYNEQFF | TGCGCCAGCAGCTTGGCGCTAGCGGGGGGCTACAATGAGCAGTTCTTC
TRBJ2-3 | . | . | TRBV12-3/TRBV12-4 | CASSPRGPFHFDTDTQYF | TGTGCCAGCAGCCCCAGGGGTCCCTTTCACTTTGACACAGATACGCAGTATTTT
TRBJ2-7 | few | . | TRBV10-1 | CASSEGVGEQYF | TGCGCCAGCAGTGAGGGGGTGGGCGAGCAGTACTTC
TRBJ2-5 | . | . | TRBV20-1 | CSAQRGETQYF | TGCAGTGCCCAGAGGGGAGAGACCCAGTACTTC
TRBJ2-3 | . | TRBD1 | TRBV25-1 | CASSGRQGADTQYF | TGTGCCAGCAGTGGCCGACAGGGGGCAGATACGCAGTATTTT
TRBJ2-3 | . | . | TRBV6-5 | CASSYQGGPGLRQYF | TGTGCCAGCAGTTACCAGGGGGGGCCAGGGCTACGGCAGTATTTT
TRBJ1-1 | . | . | TRBV5-6 | CASSGTGRWPNTEAFF | TGTGCCAGCAGCGGAACGGGACGGTGGCCGAACACTGAAGCTTTCTTT
TRBJ2-3 | many | . | TRBV29-1 | CSVGGRTTDTQYF | TGCAGCGTTGGGGGCAGAACCACAGATACGCAGTATTTT
TRBJ1-5 | once | . | TRBV18 | CASSPGTPSNQPQHF | TGTGCCAGCTCACCCGGGACCCCTAGCAATCAGCCCCAGCATTTT
TRBJ2-2 | few | . | TRBV20-1 | CSARTGTNTGELFF | TGCAGTGCTAGGACCGGGACGAACACCGGGGAGCTGTTTTTT
TRBJ2-2 | . | . | TRBV4-3 | CASSQDPGLNTGELFF | TGCGCCAGCAGCCAAGATCCCGGACTTAACACCGGGGAGCTGTTTTTT
TRBJ2-6 | . | . | TRBV27 | CASTRRQGEVLSSGANVLTF | TGTGCCAGCACCAGGAGGCAGGGTGAGGTCCTTAGCTCTGGGGCCAACGTCCTGACTTTC
TRBJ2-3 | . | TRBD2 | TRBV18 | CASSPPAGGPDTQYF | TGTGCCAGCTCACCACCCGCGGGAGGGCCCGATACGCAGTATTTT
TRBJ2-5 | few | TRBD1 | TRBV18 | CASSWDRGPEETQYF | TGTGCCAGCTCATGGGACAGGGGCCCCGAGGAGACCCAGTACTTC
TRBJ2-7 | . | TRBD2 | TRBV5-6 | CASSPWVGGDEQYF | TGTGCCAGCAGCCCCTGGGTGGGGGGGGACGAGCAGTACTTC
TRBJ2-5 | . | . | TRBV28 | CASTSSGITGRLPFQETQYF | TGTGCCAGCACCAGCTCGGGGATCACGGGCCGGCTCCCCTTTCAAGAGACCCAGTACTTC
TRBJ2-1 | many | TRBD2 | TRBV3-1 | CASSPSRGGGFYNEQFF | TGTGCCAGCAGCCCCTCCCGGGGCGGGGGGTTCTACAATGAGCAGTTCTTC
TRBJ2-3 | . | . | TRBV29-1 | CSVEDGSDTQYF | TGCAGCGTTGAAGATGGGAGCGATACGCAGTATTTT